The clone carrying this T cell receptor (beta chain) was observed many times. Its antigen is still unknown. For TCR beta, libraries came from iRepertoire HTBI primers and Arm-PCR of CDR3 regions. TCRdb recomputed calls from the multiplex PCR reads with MiXCR, one row per CDR3 protein. The profile shows under 400,000 distinct CDR3 sequences, over 15% of them singletons. The data originate from a study of regulatory T cells in long-lasting Graves disease. Study-wide context: For under 3 months, newly diagnosed Graves' patients had been taking antithyroid drugs. Study-wide findings and caveats: Persistent disease favored TRBV28, TRBJ1-2 and TRBJ2-5.

V was cut by 1 base and J by 4 bases, with 9 bases left in between. The CDR3 has 14 amino acids. The time point was: newly diagnosed GD, antithyroid drugs for less than 3 months. Extracted PBMC RNA gave rise to the TCR library. This sample was also put to use in a study of T cells in Graves' hyperthyroidism and ophthalmopathy. That source reports: Ophthalmopathy cases were set apart from stable hyperthyroidism by a 13 V-J model.

The TCR was taken from a man aged 40-50 years with Graves disease. Sequenced here: peripheral blood mononuclear cells (PBMCs), sampled at new diagnosis, from a patient treated with antithyroid drugs. V gene TRBV12-3 or TRBV12-4 combines with J gene TRBJ2-3; the D gene could be TRBD1 or TRBD2 (5 bases each). The chain's CDR3 is CASSLGGVPDTQYF. CDR3 sequence (DNA): TGTGCCAGCAGTTTAGGAGGGGTCCCAGATACGCAGTATTTT.